The rows below give T cell receptor beta chains drawn from one sample of a study of shared clonotypes between healthy human individuals. The data were produced by immunoSEQ multiplex PCR, yet TCRdb's version contains in-frame clones alone and is incomplete. The sample lists just over 2,000,000 clones; 85% to 95% were seen once. Sequencing was carried out using naive CD4+ T cells sorted from blood. These receptors were taken from a young man in good health. CDR3s include the opening cysteine and the closing phenylalanine or tryptophan. D genes are given only for firm matches. Some rows have no size entry. The others give once, few or many, or a class for an expanded clone.

clone_size	d_call	j_call	v_call	cdr3_nt	cdr3_aa
.	.	TRBJ2-3	TRBV11-2	TGTGCCAGCAGCTTAGATGTCCTACCGCAGTATTTT	CASSLDVLPQYF
once	TRBD2	TRBJ2-7	TRBV4-1	TGCGCCAGCAGCCAAGATAGGCTAGCGGGAAGCTACGAGCAGTACTTC	CASSQDRLAGSYEQYF
.	.	TRBJ2-3	TRBV5-4	TGTGCCAGCAGCTTGGATTTGCAAGGCACAGATACGCAGTATTTT	CASSLDLQGTDTQYF
.	TRBD1	TRBJ1-5	TRBV4-1	TGCGCCAGCAGCCAAGAGGGGACAGATGATTATAGCAATCAGCCCCAGCATTTT	CASSQEGTDDYSNQPQHF
.	TRBD2	TRBJ2-2	TRBV2	TGTGCCAGCAGTGATAGCGGGGGCGAGAACACCGGGGAGCTGTTTTTT	CASSDSGGENTGELFF
.	TRBD1	TRBJ1-2	TRBV6-1	TGTGCCAGCAGGGGGACAGGGAACTATGGCTACACCTTC	CASRGTGNYGYTF
.	TRBD2	TRBJ2-2	TRBV5-1	TGCGCCAGCAGCCCGGGACTAGCGGGAATAACCGGGGAGCTGTTTTTT	CASSPGLAGITGELFF
.	.	TRBJ2-3	TRBV30	TGTGCCTGGGCCACGGGACTTTCAATAGGAAATACGCAGTATTTT	CAWATGLSIGNTQYF
.	.	TRBJ1-2	TRBV6-5	TGTGCCAGTTCCGTGGGGAATAACTATGGCTACACCTTC	CASSVGNNYGYTF
few	.	TRBJ1-6	TRBV7-9	TGTGCCAGCAGCTTGACAAACTGGGACAATTCACCCCTCCACTTT	CASSLTNWDNSPLHF
.	TRBD1	TRBJ2-5	TRBV6-5	TGTGCCAGCAGTTACTCCCGACAGGGATGGGAGACCCAGTACTTC	CASSYSRQGWETQYF
.	.	TRBJ2-5	TRBV10-3	TGTGCCATCAGTTACGGACCCCCATCAGGGGAGACCCAGTACTTC	CAISYGPPSGETQYF
.	TRBD1	TRBJ2-7	TRBV7-2	TGTGCCAGCAGCCCTATAGCAGGGGGCGGTTACGAGCAGTACTTC	CASSPIAGGGYEQYF
.	TRBD2	TRBJ2-3	TRBV5-4	TGTGCCAGCCCCGGTGTAGCGGGCATTAGCACAGATACGCAGTATTTT	CASPGVAGISTDTQYF
once	TRBD2	TRBJ2-5	TRBV5-1	TGCGCCAGCAGCTTGGAAGCGGGAGGGCCCGGCCAAGAGACCCAGTACTTC	CASSLEAGGPGQETQYF
.	.	TRBJ1-5	TRBV5-8	TGTGCCAGCAGCTTGGGGACACCGTATAGCAATCAGCCCCAGCATTTT	CASSLGTPYSNQPQHF
.	.	TRBJ2-3	TRBV5-1	TGCGCCAGCAGCGTGACCGCCGGCACAGATACGCAGTATTTT	CASSVTAGTDTQYF
.	TRBD1	TRBJ2-7	TRBV18	TGTGCCAGCTCACCGCCCGGGACAGGGGGCTTGTACGAGCAGTACTTC	CASSPPGTGGLYEQYF
once	.	TRBJ2-3	TRBV6-1	TGTGCCAGCAATAGGGGTTTACCCACAGATACGCAGTATTTT	CASNRGLPTDTQYF
few	.	TRBJ1-2	TRBV5-1	TGCGCCAGCAGCTCATGGACAGATTATGGCTACACCTTC	CASSSWTDYGYTF
.	.	TRBJ1-2	TRBV25-1	TGTGCCAGCAGTGAACACAGCATCAACTATGGCTACACCTTC	CASSEHSINYGYTF
.	TRBD1	TRBJ2-2	TRBV9	TGTGCCAGCCGCAAGGCAGTTAGGGACAGTTTAGGAACCGGGGAGCTGTTTTTT	CASRKAVRDSLGTGELFF
once	.	TRBJ1-5	TRBV5-6	TGTGCCAGCAGCTTGTATGAGGGTGTTAGCAATCAGCCCCAGCATTTT	CASSLYEGVSNQPQHF
.	.	TRBJ2-1	TRBV30	TGTGCCTGGAGTGACCCAAGTAGGGCCTCCTACAATGAGCAGTTCTTC	CAWSDPSRASYNEQFF
.	.	TRBJ2-2	TRBV4-3	TGCGCCAGCAGCCAAGTAGGGATGGGAAAGGGCACCGGGGAGCTGTTTTTT	CASSQVGMGKGTGELFF
.	.	TRBJ2-3	TRBV5-6	TGTGCCAGCAGATTACAGGGAAATACGCAGTATTTT	CASRLQGNTQYF
.	.	TRBJ1-2	TRBV6-5	TGTGCCAGCAAGGGTGGGGGGTCCTACGGAGATGGCTACACCTTC	CASKGGGSYGDGYTF
.	.	TRBJ2-3	TRBV6-5	TGTGCCAGCAGTTACTCCCTAACAGGGTTCACAGATACGCAGTATTTT	CASSYSLTGFTDTQYF
.	.	TRBJ2-2	TRBV4-1	TGCGCCAGCAGCCAAAGGGGGGCAGGGAACACCGGGGAGCTGTTTTTT	CASSQRGAGNTGELFF
.	.	TRBJ2-1	TRBV9	TGTGCCAGCAGCGTAGACGAAATCGGTGAGCAGTTCTTC	CASSVDEIGEQFF
.	TRBD2	TRBJ2-7	TRBV5-1	TGCGCCAGCAGCTCCGGACTAGCGGGGTTTTACGAGCAGTACTTC	CASSSGLAGFYEQYF
.	TRBD1	TRBJ2-3	TRBV18	TGTGCCAGCTCATCGGGACAGTCCTCCACAGATACGCAGTATTTT	CASSSGQSSTDTQYF
.	.	TRBJ2-7	TRBV5-1	TGCGCCAGCAGCTTTATTGGGTCTTCCTACGAGCAGTACTTC	CASSFIGSSYEQYF
.	TRBD2	TRBJ2-7	TRBV5-1	TGCGCCAGCAGGGTACCGGGGGGAAACGAGCAGTACTTC	CASRVPGGNEQYF
.	.	TRBJ1-5	TRBV19	TGTGCCAGTAGTTTAAGTCGACAGAGTGGCAATCAGCCCCAGCATTTT	CASSLSRQSGNQPQHF
.	TRBD1	TRBJ2-7	TRBV2	TGTGCCAGCAGCAGGGACAGGGCCATCGACGAGCAGTACTTC	CASSRDRAIDEQYF
.	.	TRBJ2-7	TRBV9	TGTGCCAGCAGCGTAGACTTTGGTCCTTACGAGCAGTACTTC	CASSVDFGPYEQYF
.	.	TRBJ1-6	TRBV27	TGTGCCAGCAGTTGGGGAACCGGCAAGGATTCACCCCTCCACTTT	CASSWGTGKDSPLHF
.	.	TRBJ1-5	TRBV19	TGTGCCAGTATGCACAGGGTGTATAGCAATCAGCCCCAGCATTTT	CASMHRVYSNQPQHF
.	TRBD1	TRBJ1-6	TRBV5-4	TGTGCCAGCAGCTCCGGGACAGGGGGATCACCCCTCCACTTT	CASSSGTGGSPLHF
.	.	TRBJ2-5	TRBV5-6	TGTGCCAGCAGCCCTCGAGGTAGTTTAAAAAAGACCCAGTACTTC	CASSPRGSLKKTQYF
once	TRBD2	TRBJ2-1	TRBV11-2	TGTGCCAGCAGCTTAAGCGGGAGGGGAATAAATGAGCAGTTCTTC	CASSLSGRGINEQFF
.	.	TRBJ1-4	TRBV6-1	TGTGCCAGCAGTGACAGGGCCCCTGAAAAACTGTTTTTT	CASSDRAPEKLFF
.	TRBD1	TRBJ1-2	TRBV2	TGTGCCAGCAGTGAACAGGACAGGGTGAACTATGGCTACACCTTC	CASSEQDRVNYGYTF
.	.	TRBJ2-2	TRBV4-1	TGCGCCAGCAGCCATGCCCGGGACACCCACTTTAACACCGGGGAGCTGTTTTTT	CASSHARDTHFNTGELFF
.	.	TRBJ2-1	TRBV11-2	TGTGCCAGCAGCTTTCAACAGGGATCCTACAATGAGCAGTTCTTC	CASSFQQGSYNEQFF
.	.	TRBJ1-6	TRBV6-6	TGTGCCAGCAGACGTATTGGGAATTCACCCCTCCACTTT	CASRRIGNSPLHF
.	.	TRBJ2-7	TRBV7-9	TGTGCCAGCAGCTTAGGAGCAGGGCCCGTCTACGAGCAGTACTTC	CASSLGAGPVYEQYF
once	TRBD2	TRBJ2-5	TRBV10-3	TGTGCCATCAGTGAGACTAGCGGGGGTGTTCCAGAGACCCAGTACTTC	CAISETSGGVPETQYF
.	TRBD1	TRBJ2-5	TRBV5-4	TGTGCCAGCAGCCTCGGGACAGGGGGCCAAAAAGAGACCCAGTACTTC	CASSLGTGGQKETQYF
.	.	TRBJ1-5	TRBV4-1	TGCGCCAGCAGCGTTGGCTGGAATCAGCCCCAGCATTTT	CASSVGWNQPQHF
once	TRBD2	TRBJ2-3	TRBV5-1	TGCGCCAGCAGCTTGGGCGGGAGGGATAGCACAGATACGCAGTATTTT	CASSLGGRDSTDTQYF
.	TRBD1	TRBJ2-7	TRBV7-2	TGTGCCACCTCTGACAGGGGCTACGCCTACGAGCAGTACTTC	CATSDRGYAYEQYF
.	.	TRBJ1-1	TRBV5-1	TGCGCCAGCAGCTTGGTCAGGGGAGACACTGAAGCTTTCTTT	CASSLVRGDTEAFF
.	TRBD1	TRBJ1-5	TRBV10-3	TGTGCCACCGGACAGGGGGCCGGCAATCAGCCCCAGCATTTT	CATGQGAGNQPQHF
.	.	TRBJ1-2	TRBV7-9	TGTGCCAGCAGCTTAGTGGCAGGAGTCCCTAACTATGGCTACACCTTC	CASSLVAGVPNYGYTF
.	.	TRBJ2-3	TRBV5-4	TGTGCCAGCAGCTTGGGGCCCGGTAGGGTCGGGAGCACCCCAGATACGCAGTATTTT	CASSLGPGRVGSTPDTQYF